Listed here are 10 T cell receptor beta chains from one sample, sequenced in a study of cytomegalovirus exposure and HLA in healthy donors. Primers for the PCR totalled 60 Vbeta and 13 Jbeta. Repertoires were generated with immunoSEQ multiplex PCR, while TCRdb's copy carries only in-frame clones and drops some. The profile shows roughly 130,000 clones, roughly 75% of them singletons. The sequencing sample was made of PBMCs. These TCRs come from a man aged 25-40 years in good health and CMV-seronegative.

V and J are TRBV19 and TRBJ2-7, with a weak D call TRBD2 (5 bases). From germline, CDR1 is LNHDA and CDR2 SQIVND (reference sequence). This CDR3 has 12 residues. CDR3 in DNA: TGTGCTACCGGGATAAACAGCTACGAGCAGTACTTC. Protein: CATGINSYEQYF.

This chain joins TRBV6-5 and TRBJ2-3; 8 bases match TRBD2. Unmatched junction bases numbered 11, after V lost 10 bases and J lost 2 bases. CDR1 and CDR2 from the germline V gene are MNHEY and SVGAGI. The CDR3 is made up of 15 amino acids. CDR3 in amino acids: CATNLIAGHTDTQYF. The CDR3, as DNA: TGTGCCACCAATCTAATAGCGGGACACACAGATACGCAGTATTTT.

This chain uses TRBV5-4 with TRBJ2-4; 8 nucleotides align to TRBD1. J gave up 3 bases and V 4 bases, and 3 bases lay outside the gene matches. From germline, CDR1 is SGHNT and CDR2 YYREEE (reference sequence). This CDR3 contains 14 residues. The CDR3 region has the DNA TGTGCCAGCAGCCAACAGGGGGGCAAAAACATTCAGTACTTC. Translated, it gives CASSQQGGKNIQYF.

This chain links TRBV28 with TRBJ1-5; no reliable D call. CDR3 length: 15 amino acids. The V gene's germline CDR1 is MDHEN and CDR2 SYDVKM. V dropped 6 bases and J dropped 1 base, with 13 bases sitting between them. The CDR3 nucleotides are TGTGCCAGCAGCCCCCGTGAGCAAAGCAATCAGCCCCAGCATTTT. Its protein product is CASSPREQSNQPQHF.

The chain uses TRBV20-1 and TRBJ1-1; D remains unclear. The CDR3 has 11 residues. The germline gives CDR1 DFQATT, CDR2 SNEGSKA (reference sequence). V dropped 5 bases and J dropped 8 bases, with 12 bases sitting between them. CDR3 DNA: TGCAGTGCTCTAGAGTCAGAAGAAGCTTTCTTT. Translation gives CSALESEEAFF.

J is TRBJ1-1 and V is TRBV7-9; D gene uncertain. Trimming took 0 bases from V and 5 from J, leaving 13 bases between them. The CDR3 runs to 15 residues. CDR1 is SEHNR, CDR2 FQNEAQ, per germline (reference sequence). CDR3 coding DNA: TGTGCCAGCAGCTTAGCTGTAACGGCGGGGACTGAAGCTTTCTTT. Protein sequence: CASSLAVTAGTEAFF.

The V call is TRBV7-9, the J call TRBJ1-5; TRBD1 aligns across 7 bases. The CDR3 is 15 residues long. The trim removed 3 bases at V and 7 bases at J, leaving 9 bases unmatched. Per the germline V gene, CDR1 is SEHNR and CDR2 is FQNEAQ (reference sequence). The CDR3 here is CASSFTQGESQPQHF. The CDR3 nucleotides are TGTGCCAGCAGCTTCACTCAGGGGGAGAGCCAGCCCCAGCATTTT.

This clone was counted between two and nine times. The chain uses TRBV19 and TRBJ2-2, with D perhaps TRBD2 (6 bases). The V and J ends lost 3 bases and 7 bases respectively, with 12 bases between them. CDR1 LNHDA and CDR2 SQIVND come from the germline V gene (reference sequence). The CDR3 extends over 14 amino acids. The CDR3 here is CASSIYREYGELFF. Written as DNA, the CDR3 is TGTGCCAGTAGTATCTACCGGGAGTACGGGGAGCTGTTTTTT.

This chain connects TRBV2 to TRBJ2-1, with a tentative D call TRBD1 (5 bases). CDR3 length: 17 residues. Trimming cost V 5 bases and J 4 bases, with 21 bases left between them. Germline loops: CDR1 SNHLY, CDR2 FYNNEI. The CDR3 spells CASSSRSLTVPYNEQFF. The CDR3 bases are TGTGCCAGCAGTTCCCGCAGCCTGACAGTGCCTTACAATGAGCAGTTCTTC.

This clone was seen a single time. One end of the junction does not line up with germline, which may come from a read error. J is TRBJ2-5 and V is TRBV7-7, with 7 bases fitting TRBD1. There are 13 residues in the CDR3. The V gene's germline CDR1 is SSHAT and CDR2 FNYEAQ (reference sequence). The CDR3 DNA is TGTGCTAGCAGCTTTACAGGGGCAGAGACCCAGTACTTC. It encodes CASSFTGAETQYF. The variable domain in full, completed from reference TRBV7-7 and TRBJ2-5, reads GAGVSQSPRYKVTKRGQDVTLRCDPISSHATLYWYQQALGQGPEFLTYFNYEAQPDKSGLPSDRFSAERPEGSISTLTIQRTEQRDSAMYRCASSFTGAETQYFGPGTRLLVL.